This T cell receptor beta chain derives from a study of identical twins (TCRdb year 2016). At the level of the whole study: To test whether fetal clonotypes persist, the study used deep sequencing on TCR alpha and beta repertoires from monozygotic twins, unrelated adults of various ages, and cord blood. Replicate twin experiments were performed at different times using different library preparation protocols to rule out contamination. Overall results and qualifications from the work: Out-of-frame TCR alpha sharing in monozygotic twins was systematically underestimated by recombination models, whereas sharing between unrelated individuals was in agreement with the recombination models. Because the same donors could not be followed over many years, conclusions were based on cross-sectional statistical analysis. The excess sharing between twins in beta out-of-frame sequences was weaker because fewer shared sequences reduced the signal-to-noise ratio. Compared with coincidental sharing between unrelated individuals, out-of-frame TCR alpha sequences shared between twins had an excess of sequences with low generation probability. Invariant T cells such as MAIT and iNKT could partly confound zero-insertion analyses, although diverse VJ usage argued against such confounding for most clonotypes. Fewer insertions were carried by abundant cord blood beta clonotypes, a similar but weaker trend appeared in young adult naive repertoires, and no such trend appeared in memory repertoires.

Trimming removed 1 base from V and 0 bases from J, leaving 7 bases between the germline ends. The CDR3, from cysteine to phenylalanine, totals 14 residues. The retained sequence is limited to the CDR3, 42 bases, with the frame set at the first base. For CDR1 and CDR2, the germline V gene lists SGHDT and YYEEEE. Libraries were made using 5' RACE. Instrument on record: Illumina HiSeq 2000. Template switching introduced a universal primer binding site; the final cDNA contained a unique molecular identifier, enabling accurate counting of TCR cDNA molecules. First-strand cDNA for TCR alpha and beta chains was synthesized from specific primers in the conserved constant-segment region. To control for contamination, each cDNA library was double barcoded with a SMART-Mk sample barcode plus Illumina barcodes. TruSeq adapter sequences, together with Illumina sample barcodes, were added in two successive PCR steps. TCR alpha and beta cDNA libraries were sequenced on the Illumina HiSeq platform with custom primers. The original methods were these. Raw reads were processed with MiGEC to extract unique molecular identifiers, and MiXCR was used to determine CDR3 positions. For each individual, recombination models were inferred using an EM algorithm with the repgenHMM and IGoR tools. Shared clonotypes were analyzed with the tcR package in R, and sharing was normalized by the product of cloneset sizes. To study raw recombination without the effects of thymic and clonal selection, out-of-frame nonproductive sequences were analyzed. TCRdb's own reprocessing of the public reads used fastp at Q25 and MiXCR and kept productive beta chains. A single entry per CDR3 protein holds the most common genes and DNA from its merged rows. TCRdb's processing, not the authors' own work, is the source of the V and J calls. This sample holds about 520,000 distinct CDR3 sequences; roughly a fifth were observed only once. In total, the top ten clones hold around 0.91% of the sample.

Only healthy Caucasian donors were included. The twin cohort comprised three pairs of female monozygotic twins, all aged about 18 to 29 years. Positive isolation kits from Invitrogen were used to isolate the CD4+ and CD8+ T cell populations. This clonotype was seen ten or more times. Its antigen has not been determined. Base qualities are not provided; no much larger clone lies one nucleotide away. This sample also belongs to another study, concerning T cells expressing NK-cell markers. As that second paper reports: Three sorted T-cell subsets (CD3+CD56+NKG2C+, CD3+CD56+NKG2C- and CD3+CD56-NKG2C+) from eight donors had their TCR beta-chain repertoires profiled. Most of the eight sequenced donors were HCMV-seropositive and one was HCMV-seronegative. In several experiments an anti-gammadeltaTCR antibody was added to restrict sorting to alphabetaTCR-expressing T cells. In roughly six donors, the dominant CD3+CD56+NKG2C+ clonotypes ranked among the top 10 CD8+ clonotypes, making up about 1.0-7.5% of CD8+ T cells. Those dominant clonotypes were again the most abundant among CD3+CD56-NKG2C+ cells in a few donors, at about 25-65%. Whether the expanded NKG2C-expressing T cell clones were specific for HCMV antigens was left unclear. All eight donors whose samples were sequenced were randomly selected healthy volunteers, three of them men and five women. HCMV-specific IgG was detected in serum with a commercial ELISA kit to determine HCMV serostatus. Reads were demultiplexed and grouped by UMI with MIGEC, and clonotypes were assembled and quantified with MiTCR. To exclude erroneous sequences, only TCR cDNA sequences supported by at least two reads were retained. The tcR package was used for downstream repertoire analysis, and clonotypes were matched between fractions using CDR3 nucleotide sequence together with V segment. VDJmatch was used to annotate antigen specificity against VDJdb, with one amino acid substitution allowed in CDR3.

The receptor comes from a young woman in good health. Rearrangement joined TRBV5-6 to TRBJ1-2; too little of a D gene remains to name it. Sequenced sample: CD4+ T cells sorted from blood. The CDR3 corresponds to CASSLIGANYGYTF. The DNA sequence is TGTGCCAGCAGCTTGATTGGGGCTAACTATGGCTACACCTTC.